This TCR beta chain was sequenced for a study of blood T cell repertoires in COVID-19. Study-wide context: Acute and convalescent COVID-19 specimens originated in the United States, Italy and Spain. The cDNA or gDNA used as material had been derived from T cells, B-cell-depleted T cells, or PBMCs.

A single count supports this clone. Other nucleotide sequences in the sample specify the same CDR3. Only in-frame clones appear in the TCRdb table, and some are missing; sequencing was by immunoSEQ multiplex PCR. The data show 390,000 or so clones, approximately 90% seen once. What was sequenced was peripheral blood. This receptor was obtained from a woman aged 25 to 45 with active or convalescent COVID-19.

The CDR3 region is CASSPGGVGETQYF. CDR3 coding DNA: TGTGCCAGCTCACCAGGAGGGGTCGGAGAGACCCAGTACTTC. The V call is TRBV18, the J call TRBJ2-5; weak D call: TRBD2 (6 bases). CDR1 and CDR2 (germline): KGHSH, LQKENI. V lost 2 bases to trimming and J lost 4 bases, with 11 bases between them. The CDR3 loop spans 14 amino acids.